This T cell receptor (beta chain) was captured by sequencing in a study of T cells in Graves' hyperthyroidism and ophthalmopathy. Ophthalmopathy in the patients scored at least 3 on Clinical Activity Score and at least 4 on NOSPECS grade, lasting under 3 months. This clonotype has at least ten counts. No antigen is known for it. The J segment lost 2 bases and the V segment lost 6 bases, leaving 7 bases of the junction unmatched. This CDR3 has 14 residues. Germline V CDR1 and CDR2: MNHEY, SMNVEV (reference sequence). There were TCR beta CDR3 regions amplified from RNA transcripts. The primer set for the first-round RT-PCR of the TCR CDR3 was HTBI. MiXCR, run by TCRdb on the multiplex PCR reads, gives a single entry per CDR3 protein. The sample carries 330,000 or so distinct CDR3 sequences, less than 20% recorded once. Study findings and constraints: Blood samples included most of the expanded thyroid clonotypes exceeding 0.001.

The TCR originated in a woman between 40 and 50 years old with Graves' ophthalmopathy. Specimen: blood. The rearrangement uses TRBV27 and TRBJ2-7; 7 bases align to TRBD1. The CDR3, as DNA: TGTGCCAGCAGCCCCGGGACAGAGACCTACGAGCAGTACTTC. This encodes CASSPGTETYEQYF.